This TCR beta chain was captured in a study of T cell repertoires in ileal Crohn's disease. Study background: The MI sample came from the proximal margin of the surgical specimen.

The CDR3 has 17 residues. Unmatched junction bases numbered 4, after V lost 2 bases and J lost 2 bases. CDR1 is SGHTA, CDR2 FQGTGA, per germline. Described time point: proximal margin of the surgical specimen (macroscopically non-inflamed). Remarks on this clone: Its antigen remains unidentified.

Findings and limits, study-wide: Clonal expansions were more frequent in active smokers than non-smokers at surgery.

This table comes from immunoSEQ multiplex PCR, and its TCRdb copy is limited to in-frame clones, with some not included. This table has around 4,000 clones, about two thirds appearing once. This sequence was found in an adult with Crohn's disease. J is TRBJ2-2 and V is TRBV7-3, with 11 positions matching TRBD2. Sequencing was done on a sample of ileal tissue. The CDR3 spells CASSLSSGGINTGELFF. The CDR3 coding sequence is TGTGCCAGCAGCTTATCTAGCGGGGGGATTAACACCGGGGAGCTGTTTTTT.